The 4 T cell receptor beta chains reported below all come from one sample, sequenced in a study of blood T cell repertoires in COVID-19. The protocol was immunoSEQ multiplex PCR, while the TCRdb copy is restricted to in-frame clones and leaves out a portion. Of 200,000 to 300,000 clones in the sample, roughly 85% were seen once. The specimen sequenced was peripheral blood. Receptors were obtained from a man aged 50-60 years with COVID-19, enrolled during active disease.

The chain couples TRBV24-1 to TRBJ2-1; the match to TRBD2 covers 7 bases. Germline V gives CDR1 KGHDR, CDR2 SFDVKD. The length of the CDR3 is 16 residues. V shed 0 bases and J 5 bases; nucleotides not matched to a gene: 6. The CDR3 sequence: CATSDLGRGSHNEQFF. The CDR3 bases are TGTGCCACCAGTGATTTGGGGCGGGGGAGCCACAATGAGCAGTTCTTC.

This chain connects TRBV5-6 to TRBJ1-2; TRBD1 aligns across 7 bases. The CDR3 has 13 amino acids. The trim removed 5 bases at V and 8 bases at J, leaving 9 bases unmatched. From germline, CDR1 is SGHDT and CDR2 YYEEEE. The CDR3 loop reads CASSPPTGYGYTF. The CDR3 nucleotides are TGTGCCAGCAGTCCGCCGACAGGGTACGGCTACACCTTC.

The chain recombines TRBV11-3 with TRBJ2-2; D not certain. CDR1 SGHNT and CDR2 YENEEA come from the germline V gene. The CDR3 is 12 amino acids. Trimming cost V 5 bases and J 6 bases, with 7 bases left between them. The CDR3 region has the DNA TGTGCCAGCAGCCCGCGCCCCGGGGAGCTGTTTTTT. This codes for CASSPRPGELFF.

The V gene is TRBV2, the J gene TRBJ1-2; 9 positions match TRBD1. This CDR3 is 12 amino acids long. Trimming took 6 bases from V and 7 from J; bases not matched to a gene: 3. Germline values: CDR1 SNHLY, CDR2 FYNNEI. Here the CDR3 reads CASRGDRAGYTF. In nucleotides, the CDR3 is TGTGCCAGCAGGGGGGACAGGGCTGGCTACACCTTC. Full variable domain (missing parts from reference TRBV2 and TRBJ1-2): EPEVTQTPSHQVTQMGQEVILRCVPISNHLYFYWYRQILGQKVEFLVSFYNNEISEKSEIFDDQFSVERPDGSNFTLKIRSTKLEDSAMYFCASRGDRAGYTFGSGTRLTVV.